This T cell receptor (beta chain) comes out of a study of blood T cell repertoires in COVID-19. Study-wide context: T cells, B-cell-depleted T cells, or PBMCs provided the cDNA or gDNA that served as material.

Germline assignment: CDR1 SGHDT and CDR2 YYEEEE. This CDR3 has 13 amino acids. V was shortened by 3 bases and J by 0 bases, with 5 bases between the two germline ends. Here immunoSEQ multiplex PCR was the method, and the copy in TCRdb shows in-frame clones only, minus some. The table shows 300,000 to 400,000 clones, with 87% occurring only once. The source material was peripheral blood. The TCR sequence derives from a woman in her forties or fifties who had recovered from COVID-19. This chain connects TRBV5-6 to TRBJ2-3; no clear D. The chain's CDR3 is CASSYASTDTQYF. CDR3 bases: TGTGCCAGCAGCTATGCGAGCACAGATACGCAGTATTTT. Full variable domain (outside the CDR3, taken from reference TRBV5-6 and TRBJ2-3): DAGVTQSPTHLIKTRGQQVTLRCSPKSGHDTVSWYQQALGQGPQFIFQYYEEEERQRGNFPDRFSGHQFPNYSSELNVNALLLGDSALYLCASSYASTDTQYFGPGTRLTVL.